A single sample is the source of the 26 T cell receptor beta chains below, sequenced in a study of blood T cell repertoires in COVID-19. Produced via immunoSEQ multiplex PCR; TCRdb's table is partial and in-frame only. The sample has approximately 150,000 clones; around four fifths are singletons. Sequences were obtained from peripheral blood. The receptors stem from a human donor in a cohort sampled during active COVID-19.

The chain couples TRBV30 to TRBJ2-4; 8 bases agree with TRBD2. There are 14 residues in the CDR3. V lost 3 bases to trimming and J lost 2 bases; unmatched junction nucleotides: 3. Germline CDR1 is GTSNPN and CDR2 is SVGIG (reference sequence). CDR3 amino acids: CAWSGRAPKNIQYF. The DNA of the CDR3 is TGTGCCTGGAGCGGGAGGGCCCCCAAAAACATTCAGTACTTC.

The chain links TRBV9 to TRBJ2-6; D is possibly TRBD1 (6 bases). This CDR3 has 13 residues. V was clipped by 4 bases and J by 4 bases, with 6 bases between them. Germline CDR1 and CDR2: SGDLS and YYNGEE. The CDR3 spells CASSQGGANVLTF. The CDR3 region has the DNA TGTGCCAGCAGCCAGGGGGGGGCCAACGTCCTGACTTTC.

This clone was seen more than once but under ten times. The rearrangement uses TRBV28 and TRBJ2-5, with a weak D call TRBD2 (6 bases). Trimming cost V 1 base and J 2 bases, with 8 bases left between them. This CDR3 is 14 amino acids long. Germline assignment: CDR1 MDHEN and CDR2 SYDVKM. DNA for the CDR3: TGTGCCAGCAGTTTATCAGGGAGGCAAGAGACCCAGTACTTC. Residues: CASSLSGRQETQYF.

V gene TRBV14 combines with J gene TRBJ1-3, with D possibly matching TRBD1 (5 bases). Germline CDR1 is SGHDN and CDR2 is FVKESK. This CDR3 region has 16 residues. Trimming took off 1 base at V and 0 bases at J, with 10 bases between the two ends. CDR3 sequence: CASSQVWGLSGNTIYF. In DNA form, the CDR3 reads TGTGCCAGCAGCCAAGTTTGGGGCCTCTCTGGAAACACCATATATTTT.

The genes are TRBV30 and TRBJ2-3; 12 nucleotides align to TRBD2. The germline CDR1 and CDR2 sequences are GTSNPN and SVGIG (reference sequence). V dropped 7 bases and J dropped 6; count of bases not matched to a gene: 5. CDR3 length: 13 residues. CDR3 sequence (DNA): TGTGCCTCCCGACTAGCGGGAGAGGATACGCAGTATTTT. Residues: CASRLAGEDTQYF.

The chain couples TRBV3-1 (or the pseudogene TRBV3-2) to TRBJ2-5, with 7 positions matching TRBD2. The CDR3 length is 16 residues. Germline CDR1 and CDR2: LGHDT and YNNKEL (reference sequence). V trimming: 4 bases; J trimming: 2 bases; junction bases outside the gene matches: 10. CDR3 nucleotide sequence: TGTGCCAGCAGCCGCCAATTCGGAGCGGGACAAGAGACCCAGTACTTC. Amino acid sequence: CASSRQFGAGQETQYF.

The gene calls are TRBV28 and TRBJ1-4; the D gene is possibly TRBD1 (5 bases). This CDR3 spans 16 amino acids. Germline V gene data show CDR1 as MDHEN and CDR2 as SYDVKM. Deletions cut 1 base from V and 4 bases from J, with 13 bases between. The CDR3 region is CASSLSPGLSNEKLFF. DNA for the CDR3: TGTGCCAGCAGTTTATCCCCAGGGCTAAGTAATGAAAAACTGTTTTTT.

The sample holds one count of this clone. The chain links TRBV6-5 to TRBJ1-4; no definite D call. Trimming shortened V by 5 bases and J by 6 bases, and 13 bases separated the two germline ends. The CDR3 totals 14 residues. CDR1 MNHEY and CDR2 SVGAGI come from the germline V gene. CDR3 amino acids: CASSLTSRDEKLFF. CDR3 nucleotides: TGTGCCAGCAGTCTCACATCACGGGATGAAAAACTGTTTTTT.

The rearrangement links TRBV7-3 to TRBJ2-1; D might be TRBD1 (6 bases). The CDR3 covers 15 residues. The germline CDR1 and CDR2 sequences are SGHTA and FQGTGA. The V end lost 2 bases, the J end lost 7 bases, and 15 bases lay between the germline ends. The CDR3 nucleotides are TGTGCCAGCAGCTTATCGAGGGGGATGGCAAATGAGCAGTTCTTC. Translated: CASSLSRGMANEQFF.

The V call is TRBV7-9, the J call TRBJ1-1, with D possibly TRBD1 on 6 matching bases. This CDR3 contains 14 residues. The ends were cut back, 4 bases at V and 4 bases at J, with 13 bases in the middle. In germline, CDR1 is SEHNR, CDR2 FQNEAQ (reference sequence). CDR3 nucleotides: TGTGCCAGCAGCTACCAGGGGAGTGGCACTGAAGCTTTCTTT. Protein: CASSYQGSGTEAFF. The full variable domain, in which reference TRBV7-9 and TRBJ1-1 provide the parts outside the CDR3, is DTGVSQNPRHKITKRGQNVTFRCDPISEHNRLYWYRQTLGQGPEFLTYFQNEAQLEKSRLLSDRFSAERPKGSFSTLEIQRTEQGDSAMYLCASSYQGSGTEAFFGQGTRLTVV.

The chain has TRBV6-4 and TRBJ2-2, with 10 bases identical to TRBD2. The germline V gene has CDR1 MRHNA and CDR2 SNTAGT. The junction had 6 bases not matched to a gene; V was cut back by 2 bases and J by 0 bases. The CDR3 spans 18 residues. As DNA, the CDR3 is TGTGCCAGCAGTGACGACCCTAGCGGGAGTACGAACACCGGGGAGCTGTTTTTT. Its translation is CASSDDPSGSTNTGELFF.

V usage is TRBV7-3 and J usage is TRBJ2-7; maybe TRBD1 (5 bases). CDR1 and CDR2 (germline): SGHTA, FQGTGA. This CDR3 spans 13 amino acids. The V and J ends lost 3 bases and 4 bases respectively, with 10 bases between them. The CDR3: CASSFSGAYEQYF. Here the CDR3 DNA reads TGTGCCAGCAGCTTCAGTGGGGCGTACGAGCAGTACTTC.

The CDR3 region is CASSFGGLAGGDTQYF. In DNA, the CDR3 is TGTGCCAGCAGTTTCGGCGGACTAGCGGGAGGAGATACGCAGTATTTT. This chain links TRBV28 with TRBJ2-3; 14 bases fit TRBD2. The length of the CDR3 is 16 residues. J gave up 5 bases and V 3 bases, and 4 bases lay outside the gene matches. Per the germline V gene, CDR1 is MDHEN and CDR2 is SYDVKM.

The table lists this clone with a count of one. V usage is TRBV28 and J usage is TRBJ1-1; D unclear. The CDR3 is 15 amino acids. V was cut by 2 bases and J by 4 bases, with 14 bases left in between. The germline gives CDR1 MDHEN, CDR2 SYDVKM. CDR3 residues: CASSLGGGSGTEAFF. The DNA for the CDR3 is TGTGCCAGCAGTTTAGGTGGCGGGTCCGGCACTGAAGCTTTCTTT.

V is TRBV5-1 and J is TRBJ2-7, with TRBD2 matching over 7 bases. Germline CDR1 is SGHRS and CDR2 is YFSETQ. Trimming took 3 bases from V and 1 from J; bases not matched to a gene: 4. The CDR3 covers 14 residues. This chain's CDR3 is CASSSSGGSYEQYF. The CDR3 DNA reads TGCGCCAGCAGCTCTTCGGGGGGTTCCTACGAGCAGTACTTC.

The gene calls are TRBV7-9 and TRBJ2-1; the D is unclear. V lost 2 bases to trimming and J lost 6 bases, with 11 bases between them. The CDR3 spans 14 residues. Germline CDR1 reads SEHNR; CDR2 reads FQNEAQ (reference sequence). The CDR3 loop reads CASSLNLVPNEQFF. CDR3 nucleotide sequence: TGTGCCAGCAGCTTAAATCTAGTGCCCAATGAGCAGTTCTTC. The complete variable domain, with remaining parts taken from reference TRBV7-9 and TRBJ2-1, reads DTGVSQNPRHKITKRGQNVTFRCDPISEHNRLYWYRQTLGQGPEFLTYFQNEAQLEKSRLLSDRFSAERPKGSFSTLEIQRTEQGDSAMYLCASSLNLVPNEQFFGPGTRLTVL.

This sequence joins TRBV2 and TRBJ1-5; 7 bases map to TRBD1. Looked up from germline, CDR1 is SNHLY and CDR2 is FYNNEI. The CDR3 totals 13 residues. Trimming cost V 8 bases and J 5 bases; bases outside gene matches: 6. This CDR3 reads CASGLTGDQPQHF. The CDR3 coding sequence is TGTGCCAGCGGATTAACAGGGGATCAGCCCCAGCATTTT.

This chain links TRBV6-6 with TRBJ1-5; D possibly corresponds to TRBD1 (6 bases). Germline V gives CDR1 MNHNY, CDR2 SVGAGI (reference sequence). Trimming took off 2 bases at V and 3 bases at J, with 8 bases between the two ends. This CDR3 contains 14 residues. CDR3 sequence (DNA): TGTGCCAGCAGTTACGGGGACAACAATCAGCCCCAGCATTTT. Translating it yields CASSYGDNNQPQHF.

The chain couples TRBV5-1 to TRBJ1-6, with 8 positions matching TRBD1. Trimming at V came to 4 bases and at J to 10 bases, leaving 10 bases not matched to a gene. The CDR3 covers 15 residues. Germline V gives CDR1 SGHRS, CDR2 YFSETQ. The CDR3 here is CASSPDRVRESPLHF. CDR3 nucleotide sequence: TGCGCCAGCAGCCCGGACAGGGTGAGAGAGTCACCCCTCCACTTT.

This clone was counted a single time. The CDR3 loop reads CASSWEQGYGYTF. CDR3 nucleotide sequence: TGTGCCAGCAGCTGGGAACAGGGCTATGGCTACACCTTC. This sequence joins TRBV7-9 and TRBJ1-2, with a possible D match to TRBD1 (6 bases). The germline CDR1 and CDR2 sequences are SEHNR and FQNEAQ (reference sequence). This CDR3 has 13 amino acids. The germline V and J ends were trimmed by 4 bases and 4 bases, with 10 bases remaining between them.

The chain recombines TRBV28 with TRBJ1-2, with a tentative D call TRBD1 (5 bases). Germline V lookup: CDR1 MDHEN, CDR2 SYDVKM. This CDR3 is built from 13 residues. V shed 2 bases and J shed 7 bases, with 11 bases lying between them. Written as DNA, the CDR3 is TGTGCCAGCAGTTTAGCAGGGCTCGGTGGCTACACCTTC. Residues: CASSLAGLGGYTF.

The chain recombines TRBV6-5 with TRBJ1-2; D is possibly TRBD1 (5 bases). Trimming cost V 5 bases and J 1 base, with 8 bases left between them. From germline, CDR1 is MNHEY and CDR2 SVGAGI. The CDR3 runs 13 residues. Here the CDR3 reads CASSRQSNYGYTF. CDR3 DNA: TGTGCCAGCAGTCGACAGAGTAACTATGGCTACACCTTC.

The chain is built from TRBV6-4 and TRBJ2-1; the match to TRBD2 covers 9 bases. Germline CDR1 reads MRHNA; CDR2 reads SNTAGT. The length of the CDR3 is 17 residues. V dropped 2 bases and J dropped 8; count of bases not matched to a gene: 13. DNA for the CDR3: TGTGCCAGCAGTGACCGGGGGCTAGCGGGAAGAATGCATGAGCAGTTCTTC. The encoded protein is CASSDRGLAGRMHEQFF.

The J gene is TRBJ1-2, the V gene TRBV6-6; 8 nucleotides match TRBD1. Germline CDR1 MNHNY, CDR2 SVGAGI (reference sequence). The V segment lost 5 bases and the J segment 3 bases; nucleotides outside the gene matches: 8. The CDR3 extends over 15 amino acids. The CDR3, as DNA: TGTGCCAGCAGTCCGCCCGGACAGGGTGACTATGGCTACACCTTC. It translates to CASSPPGQGDYGYTF.

The chain combines TRBV27 with TRBJ2-3; 7 bases are shared with TRBD1. V shed 7 bases and J 1 base; nucleotides not matched to a gene: 5. The CDR3 is 14 residues long. CDR1 and CDR2 from the germline V gene are MNHEY and SMNVEV (reference sequence). The CDR3 spells CASNRGVGTDTQYF. As DNA, the CDR3 is TGTGCCAGCAACAGGGGCGTGGGCACAGATACGCAGTATTTT.

This sequence joins TRBV9 and TRBJ2-1; tentative D call: TRBD2 (6 bases). Germline loops: CDR1 SGDLS, CDR2 YYNGEE. Trimming removed 3 bases at V and 4 bases at J, with 17 bases between. The CDR3 covers 16 residues. Here the CDR3 DNA reads TGTGCCAGCAGCGGAGGGAGGAGCGGAGCGTACAATGAGCAGTTCTTC. This translates into CASSGGRSGAYNEQFF.